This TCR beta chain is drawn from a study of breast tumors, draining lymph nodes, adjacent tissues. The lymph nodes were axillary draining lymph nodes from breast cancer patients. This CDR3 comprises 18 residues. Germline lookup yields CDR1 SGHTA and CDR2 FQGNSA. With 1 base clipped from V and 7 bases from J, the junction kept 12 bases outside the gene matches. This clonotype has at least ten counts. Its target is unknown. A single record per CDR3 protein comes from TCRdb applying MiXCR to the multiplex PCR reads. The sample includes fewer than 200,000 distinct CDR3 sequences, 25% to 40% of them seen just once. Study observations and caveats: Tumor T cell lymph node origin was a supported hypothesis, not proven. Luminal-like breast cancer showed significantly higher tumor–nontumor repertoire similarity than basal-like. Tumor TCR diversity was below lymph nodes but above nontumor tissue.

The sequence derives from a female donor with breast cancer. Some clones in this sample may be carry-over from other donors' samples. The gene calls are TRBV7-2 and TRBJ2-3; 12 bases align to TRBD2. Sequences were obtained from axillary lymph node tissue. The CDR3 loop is CASSLDPKASGGANTQYF. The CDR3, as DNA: TGTGCCAGCAGCTTAGATCCGAAGGCTAGCGGGGGGGCGAATACGCAGTATTTT. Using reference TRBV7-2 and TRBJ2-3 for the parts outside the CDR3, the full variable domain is GAGVSQSPSNKVTEKGKDVELRCDPISGHTALYWYRQSLGQGLEFLIYFQGNSAPDKSGLPSDRFSAERTGGSVSTLTIQRTQQEDSAVYLCASSLDPKASGGANTQYFGPGTRLTVL.